Here is one T cell receptor (beta chain) with its context. This record belongs to a study of blood T cell repertoires in COVID-19. Across the study: T cells, B-cell-depleted T cells, or PBMCs provided the cDNA or gDNA that served as material.

The repertoire was sequenced with immunoSEQ multiplex PCR; TCRdb's copy has only in-frame clones and lacks some. Of around 700,000 clones in the sample, 85% to 90% were seen once. The clonotype comes from a woman younger than 35 with acute or convalescent COVID-19. Sequencing was carried out using peripheral blood.

The CDR3, as DNA: TGTGCCAGCAGCCCTTCTTTGCGGGGCTACACCTTC. Its translation: CASSPSLRGYTF. The gene calls are TRBV5-5 and TRBJ1-2, with no clear D. The CDR3 sequence is 12 residues long. V was cut by 4 bases and J by 8 bases, with 12 bases left in between. Per germline, CDR1 SGHKS and CDR2 YYEKEE (reference sequence).